This T cell receptor (beta chain) is from a study of human T cells and chemical hapten exposure. Documented time point: patch test 1, 2 weeks after DPC sensitization. Treatment of the sample: therapeutic diphenylcyclopropenone sensitization with weekly scalp DPC. Germline values: CDR1 SGDLS, CDR2 YYNGEE. V lost 0 bases, J lost 7 bases, and 20 bases lay in between. The CDR3 totals 17 residues. Using its own MiXCR run on the RACE reads, TCRdb lists one record per CDR3 protein. Of 100,000 to 150,000 distinct CDR3 sequences in the sample, roughly 13% were seen once. The clonotype originates from a man younger than 35 with alopecia areata. Some clones in this sample may be carry-over from other donors' samples. Sample: whole blood, taken in connection with sensitization to the hapten diphenylcyclopropenone (DPC). The chain links TRBV9 to TRBJ2-1; maybe TRBD2 (6 bases). The DNA for the CDR3 is TGTGCCAGCAGCGTAGATGCGAGAACTTCTGGGAGGAATGAGCAGTTCTTC. Translating it yields CASSVDARTSGRNEQFF.